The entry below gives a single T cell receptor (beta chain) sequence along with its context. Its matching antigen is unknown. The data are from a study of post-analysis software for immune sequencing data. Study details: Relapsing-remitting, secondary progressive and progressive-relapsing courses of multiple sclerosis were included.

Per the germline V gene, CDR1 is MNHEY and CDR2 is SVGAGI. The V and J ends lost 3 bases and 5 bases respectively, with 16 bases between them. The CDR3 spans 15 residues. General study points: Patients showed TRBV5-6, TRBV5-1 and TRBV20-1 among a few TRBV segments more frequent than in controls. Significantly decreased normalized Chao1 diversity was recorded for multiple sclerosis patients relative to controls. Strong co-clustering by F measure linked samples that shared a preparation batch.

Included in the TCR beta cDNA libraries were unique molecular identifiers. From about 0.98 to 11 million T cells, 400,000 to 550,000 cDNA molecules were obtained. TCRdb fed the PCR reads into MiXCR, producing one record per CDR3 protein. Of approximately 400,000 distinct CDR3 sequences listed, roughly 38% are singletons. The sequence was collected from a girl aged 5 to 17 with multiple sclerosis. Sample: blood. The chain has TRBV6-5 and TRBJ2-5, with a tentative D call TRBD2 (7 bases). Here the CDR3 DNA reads TGTGCCAGCAGTTATGAGGGGGGGTTGGAGGAGACCCAGTACTTC. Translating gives CASSYEGGLEETQYF.